Included here is one T cell receptor beta chain sequence, with context. The target of this receptor is not known. At one end, the junction sequence differs from germline, possibly due to a read error. RNA was isolated from bulk unsorted tissue, and RNA quality was assessed with a NanoDrop ND-1000 and an Agilent 2100. Normal lung samples were distant non-tumor tissue taken more than 3 cm from the tumor edge. The donors were newly diagnosed lung cancer patients admitted for thoracic surgery in China from August to November 2014 who had not received prior chemotherapy. Anyone who had undergone radiotherapy or chemotherapy before, or who had another cancer at the same time, was left out of the study. Pieces of surgical tissue measuring about 1-2.1 cm3 were kept in RNAlater solution and stored at -80 degrees C until use. The CDR3 numbers 15 residues from cysteine through phenylalanine. Only the CDR3 portion is preserved as DNA: 45 bases, with reading frame beginning at the first base.

To prepare the library, multiplex PCR was applied. Sequencing was performed on an Illumina HiSeq 2500. TCRbeta libraries were constructed through three rounds of nested PCR with primers (Table S4) according to protocols adapted from ARM-PCR. Before sequencing, PCR products in the 200-500 bp range were cut out of the gel and cleaned up using the QIAquick gel extraction kit. The original pipeline was this. Trimmomatic was used to clean the reads, FLASH merged the cleaned reads into complete CDR3 sequences, and MiTCR assigned the sequences to V(D)J germline segments. Clonal diversity was calculated as the inverse Simpson's index using VDJtools. Productive reads were defined as in-frame sequences without a premature stop codon. In-frame beta chains were kept once TCRdb had trimmed the public reads at Q25 with fastp and called clones with MiXCR. Entries are consolidated by CDR3 protein sequence, retaining the most common genes and DNA. The V and J calls here are based on TCRdb, not the publication. This sample lists some 99,000 distinct CDR3 sequences; about 64% were detected once. Together, the top ten hold roughly 19% of the sample.

This sample was included in a study of tumor and adjacent non-tumor tissue in lung cancer listed by TCRdb under 2018. With respect to the entire study: Of the cohort, about 11 patients had adenocarcinoma, 2 had squamous cell carcinoma and 1 had small cell lung cancer. Among the approximately 15 patients, ages ranged from about 31 to 85 years, approximately ten were men and 5 were women, and disease was TNM stage I to III. A total of 95 million to 150 million productive TCRbeta reads were generated by sequencing, corresponding to an average of roughly 4.1 million reads per sample. The study compared bulk TCRbeta repertoires from lung tumor tissue and matched distant non-tumor lung tissue of roughly 14 lung cancer patients. TCRbeta CDR3 sequencing was performed on 25 to 30 paired specimens, with one tumor sample and one normal lung sample collected per patient.

Overall study outcomes, separate from this receptor: Because peripheral blood was not sequenced, the blood TCRbeta repertoires of the lung cancer patients in the study went unexamined. Neither the sequencing platform nor unique molecular identifiers are named or mentioned anywhere in the methods. The top 100 clones made up a significantly larger cumulative share of the repertoire in normal lung than in tumor tissue. Younger patients had significantly higher TCR diversity, and higher tumor TCR diversity was associated with shorter overall and disease-free survival. With only about 16 patients in the cohort, the authors noted that larger samples and more detailed clinical data are needed. Tumor tissue showed significantly higher TCR diversity (inverse Simpson) than normal lung tissue, at 431.37 vs 166.20 (P = 0.0075, Mann-Whitney U test).

The rearrangement combines TRBV12-3 or TRBV12-4 with TRBJ2-7; the D gene is possibly TRBD1, with 6 bases matching. This TCR was recovered from a man in his 60s with non-small cell lung cancer. Specimen: distant non-tumor lung tissue. Here is the DNA: TGTGCCAGCAGTTTACCGGCAGGGGTAAGGAACGAGCAATACTTC. This is translated as CASSLPAGVRNEQYF.